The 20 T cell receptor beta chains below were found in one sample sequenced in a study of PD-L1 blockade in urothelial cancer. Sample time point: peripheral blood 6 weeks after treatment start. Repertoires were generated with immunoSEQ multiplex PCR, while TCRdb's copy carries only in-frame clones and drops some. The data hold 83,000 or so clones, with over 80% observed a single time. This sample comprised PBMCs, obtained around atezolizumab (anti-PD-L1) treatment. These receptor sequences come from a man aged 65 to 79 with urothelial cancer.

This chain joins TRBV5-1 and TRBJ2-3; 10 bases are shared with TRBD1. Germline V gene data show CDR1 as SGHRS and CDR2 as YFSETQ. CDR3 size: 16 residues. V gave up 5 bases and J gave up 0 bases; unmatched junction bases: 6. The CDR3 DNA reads TGCGCCAGCAGTCCGGGACAGGGGACTAGCACAGATACGCAGTATTTT. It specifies CASSPGQGTSTDTQYF.

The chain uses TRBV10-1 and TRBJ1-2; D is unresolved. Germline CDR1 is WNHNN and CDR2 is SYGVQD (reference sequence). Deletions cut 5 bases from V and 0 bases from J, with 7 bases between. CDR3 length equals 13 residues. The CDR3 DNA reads TGCGCCAGCAGTCGAGATCCTAACTATGGCTACACCTTC. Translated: CASSRDPNYGYTF.

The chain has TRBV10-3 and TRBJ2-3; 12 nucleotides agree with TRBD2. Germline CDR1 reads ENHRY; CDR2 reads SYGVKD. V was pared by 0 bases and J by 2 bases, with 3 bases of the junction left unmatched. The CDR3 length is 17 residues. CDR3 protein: CAISESTSGGDTDTQYF. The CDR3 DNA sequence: TGTGCCATCAGTGAGTCGACTAGCGGGGGTGACACAGATACGCAGTATTTT.

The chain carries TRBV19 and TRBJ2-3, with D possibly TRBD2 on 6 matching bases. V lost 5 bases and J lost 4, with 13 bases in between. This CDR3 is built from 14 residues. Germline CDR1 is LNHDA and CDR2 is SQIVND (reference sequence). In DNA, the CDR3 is TGTGCCAGTAGTTCTCCCCGGAGGGCAGATACGCAGTATTTT. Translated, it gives CASSSPRRADTQYF.

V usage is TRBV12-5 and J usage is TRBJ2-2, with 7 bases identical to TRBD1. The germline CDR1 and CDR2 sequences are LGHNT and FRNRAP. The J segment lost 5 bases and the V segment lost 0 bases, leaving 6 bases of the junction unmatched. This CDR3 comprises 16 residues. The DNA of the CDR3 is TGTGCTAGTGGTTTGGTAGTAGGGGGCAGGACCGGGGAGCTGTTTTTT. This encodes CASGLVVGGRTGELFF.

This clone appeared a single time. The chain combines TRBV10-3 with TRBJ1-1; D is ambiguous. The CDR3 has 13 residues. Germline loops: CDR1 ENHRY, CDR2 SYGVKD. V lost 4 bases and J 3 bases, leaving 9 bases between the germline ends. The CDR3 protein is CAISVGGDTEAFF. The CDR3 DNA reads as TGTGCCATCAGTGTGGGAGGAGACACTGAAGCTTTCTTT.

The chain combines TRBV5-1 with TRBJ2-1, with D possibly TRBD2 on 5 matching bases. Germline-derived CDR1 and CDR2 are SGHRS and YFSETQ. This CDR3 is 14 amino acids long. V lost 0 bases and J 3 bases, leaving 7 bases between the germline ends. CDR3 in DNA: TGCGCCAGCAGCTTGGATCGGGACTACAATGAGCAGTTCTTC. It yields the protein CASSLDRDYNEQFF.

The CDR3 sequence: CASNPGTSGLTQYF. The CDR3 region has the DNA TGTGCCAGTAACCCTGGGACATCGGGCTTGACCCAGTACTTC. The rearrangement uses TRBV19 and TRBJ2-5, with D tentatively TRBD1 (6 bases). V lost 7 bases and J 7 bases, leaving 19 bases between the germline ends. CDR3 size: 14 residues. In germline, CDR1 is LNHDA, CDR2 SQIVND (reference sequence).

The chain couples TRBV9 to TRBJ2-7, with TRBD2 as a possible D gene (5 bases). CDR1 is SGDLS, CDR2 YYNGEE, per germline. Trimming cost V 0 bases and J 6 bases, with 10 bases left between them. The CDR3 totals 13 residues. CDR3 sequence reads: CASSVATEGEQYF. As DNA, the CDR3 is TGTGCCAGCAGCGTAGCTACTGAGGGCGAGCAGTACTTC.

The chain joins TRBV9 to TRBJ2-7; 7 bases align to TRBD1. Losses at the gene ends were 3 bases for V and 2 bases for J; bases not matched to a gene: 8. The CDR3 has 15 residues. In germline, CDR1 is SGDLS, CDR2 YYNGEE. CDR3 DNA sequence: TGTGCCAGCAGCGCGGGACAGTCACCCACCTACGAGCAGTACTTC. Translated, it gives CASSAGQSPTYEQYF.

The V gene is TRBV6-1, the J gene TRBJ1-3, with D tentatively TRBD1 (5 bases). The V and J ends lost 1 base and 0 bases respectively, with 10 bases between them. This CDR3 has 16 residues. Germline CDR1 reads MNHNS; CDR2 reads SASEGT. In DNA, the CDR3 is TGTGCCAGCAGTGAAGGGGGCGGCCCCTCTGGAAACACCATATATTTT. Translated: CASSEGGGPSGNTIYF.

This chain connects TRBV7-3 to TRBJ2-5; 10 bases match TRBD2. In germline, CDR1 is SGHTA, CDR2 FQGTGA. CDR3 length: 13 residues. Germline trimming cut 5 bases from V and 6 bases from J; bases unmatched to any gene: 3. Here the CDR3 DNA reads TGTGCCAGCAGCCCGACTAGCGGGCAGACCCAGTACTTC. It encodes CASSPTSGQTQYF.

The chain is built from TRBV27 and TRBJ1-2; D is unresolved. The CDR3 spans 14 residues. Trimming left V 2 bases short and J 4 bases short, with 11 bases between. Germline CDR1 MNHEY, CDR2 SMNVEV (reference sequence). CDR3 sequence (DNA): TGTGCCAGCAGTTTACGACGGGAAGGCTATGGCTACACCTTC. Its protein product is CASSLRREGYGYTF.

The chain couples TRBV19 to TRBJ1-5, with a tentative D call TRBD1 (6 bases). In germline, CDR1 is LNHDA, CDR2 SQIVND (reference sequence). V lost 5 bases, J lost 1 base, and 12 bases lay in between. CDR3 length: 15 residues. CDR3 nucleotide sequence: TGTGCCAGTAGTGCGCAGGGGATAAGCAATCAGCCCCAGCATTTT. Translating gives CASSAQGISNQPQHF.

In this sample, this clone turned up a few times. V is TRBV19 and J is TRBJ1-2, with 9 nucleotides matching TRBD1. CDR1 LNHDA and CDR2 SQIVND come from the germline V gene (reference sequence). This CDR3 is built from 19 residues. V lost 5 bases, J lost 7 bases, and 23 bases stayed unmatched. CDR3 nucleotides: TGTGCCAGTAGTTTATGGCCCCTTATACCCCGACAGGGGGAGGGTGGCTACACCTTC. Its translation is CASSLWPLIPRQGEGGYTF.

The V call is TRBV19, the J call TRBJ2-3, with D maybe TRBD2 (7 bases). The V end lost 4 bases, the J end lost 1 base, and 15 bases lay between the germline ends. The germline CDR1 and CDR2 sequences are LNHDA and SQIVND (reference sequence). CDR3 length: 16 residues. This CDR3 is CASSTLGEGGTDTQYF. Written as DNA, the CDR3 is TGTGCCAGTAGTACTCTCGGGGAGGGGGGCACAGATACGCAGTATTTT.

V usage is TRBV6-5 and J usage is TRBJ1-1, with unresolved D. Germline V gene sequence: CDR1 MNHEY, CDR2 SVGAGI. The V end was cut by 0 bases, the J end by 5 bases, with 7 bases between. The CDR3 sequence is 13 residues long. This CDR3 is CASSYSQRTEAFF. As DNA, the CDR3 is TGTGCCAGCAGTTACTCACAGAGAACTGAAGCTTTCTTT.

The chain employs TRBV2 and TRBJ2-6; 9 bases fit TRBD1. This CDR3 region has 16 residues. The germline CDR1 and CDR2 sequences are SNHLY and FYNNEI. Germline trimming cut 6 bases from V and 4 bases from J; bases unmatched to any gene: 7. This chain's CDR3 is CASSPQGAQGANVLTF. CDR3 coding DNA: TGTGCCAGCAGCCCACAGGGGGCGCAAGGGGCCAACGTCCTGACTTTC.

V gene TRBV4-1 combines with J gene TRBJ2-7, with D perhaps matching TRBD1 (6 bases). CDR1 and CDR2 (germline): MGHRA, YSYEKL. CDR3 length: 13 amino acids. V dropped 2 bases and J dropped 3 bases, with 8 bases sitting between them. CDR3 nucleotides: TGCGCCAGCAGCCAAACAGGGTACTACGAGCAGTACTTC. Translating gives CASSQTGYYEQYF.

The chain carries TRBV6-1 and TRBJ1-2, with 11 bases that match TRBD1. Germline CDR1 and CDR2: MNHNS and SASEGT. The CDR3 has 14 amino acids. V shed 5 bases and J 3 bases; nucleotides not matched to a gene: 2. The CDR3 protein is CASSTDRGHYGYTF. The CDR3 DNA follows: TGTGCCAGCAGTACGGACAGGGGGCACTATGGCTACACCTTC.